These T cell receptor beta chains were read from a single sample in a study of cytomegalovirus exposure and HLA in healthy donors. TCRdb's table, derived via immunoSEQ multiplex PCR, lists solely in-frame clones and lacks some. The table shows over 150,000 clones, with 65% to 70% occurring only once. What was sequenced was PBMCs. Receptors originate from a young woman in good health and CMV-seropositive. Each CDR3 is given with its conserved first and last residue. The D gene is left open where the match is weak. Clone size appears in some rows only: once, few, many, or a class for an expanded clone.

V gene	D gene	J gene	clone size	CDR3 protein	CDR3 DNA
TRBV6-6	NA	TRBJ2-7	NA	CASTGFEGPYEQYF	TGTGCCAGCACCGGCTTTGAGGGCCCATACGAGCAGTACTTC
TRBV11-2	TRBD2	TRBJ2-1	NA	CASSLGWGSGSSYNEQFF	TGTGCCAGCAGCTTAGGATGGGGTAGCGGGAGCTCCTACAATGAGCAGTTCTTC
TRBV27	NA	TRBJ1-5	once	CASSLFGGGGGGNQPQHF	TGTGCCAGCAGTTTATTTGGAGGGGGGGGCGGGGGCAATCAGCCCCAGCATTTT
TRBV9	TRBD1	TRBJ2-1	NA	CASSVGTGGRLFANEQFF	TGTGCCAGCAGCGTCGGGACAGGGGGCCGTTTATTTGCGAATGAGCAGTTCTTC
TRBV29-1	TRBD1	TRBJ1-2	NA	CSVLPTGPFYGYTF	TGCAGCGTGCTCCCGACAGGGCCTTTCTATGGCTACACCTTC
TRBV9	TRBD1	TRBJ1-4	once	CASSPQEGQGLGGKNEKLFF	TGTGCCAGCAGCCCGCAGGAGGGACAGGGTTTGGGTGGCAAAAATGAAAAACTGTTTTTT
TRBV7-9	NA	TRBJ1-2	NA	CASSLAELLANYGYTF	TGTGCCAGCAGCTTAGCCGAACTCTTAGCTAACTATGGCTACACCTTC
TRBV28	NA	TRBJ1-6	NA	CASSSGTLNSPLHF	TGTGCCAGCAGTTCCGGGACACTGAATTCACCCCTCCACTTT
TRBV7-3	NA	TRBJ2-7	NA	CASSGESSYEQYF	TGTGCCAGCTCCGGGGAAAGCTCCTACGAGCAGTACTTC
TRBV2	NA	TRBJ2-1	few	CASSRGDEQFF	TGTGCCAGCAGCCGCGGGGATGAGCAGTTCTTC
TRBV5-1	NA	TRBJ2-1	NA	CASSFSGAGVNEQFF	TGCGCCAGCAGCTTCAGCGGAGCAGGGGTCAATGAGCAGTTCTTC
TRBV5-1	TRBD1	TRBJ2-1	few	CASSPVFRGPSYNEQFF	TGCGCCAGCAGCCCCGTGTTTAGGGGGCCGTCCTACAATGAGCAGTTCTTC
TRBV14	NA	TRBJ2-7	NA	CASSQRTAGEQYF	TGTGCCAGCAGCCAGCGCACTGCTGGCGAGCAGTACTTC
TRBV30	NA	TRBJ1-1	NA	CAWSVGVIRDTEAFF	TGTGCCTGGAGTGTCGGTGTAATTCGGGACACTGAAGCTTTCTTT
TRBV6-5	TRBD2	TRBJ2-1	NA	CASSYSPSGSLNEQFF	TGTGCCAGCAGTTACTCCCCTAGCGGGAGTTTGAATGAGCAGTTCTTC
TRBV4-1	TRBD2	TRBJ2-2	NA	CASSQVSGRGYTGELFF	TGCGCCAGCAGCCAAGTTAGCGGGAGAGGGTACACCGGGGAGCTGTTTTTT
TRBV25-1	NA	TRBJ2-1	few	CASKATHYNEQFF	TGTGCCAGCAAAGCAACGCACTACAATGAGCAGTTCTTC
TRBV28	NA	TRBJ2-4	once	CASRDHLLGKNIQYF	TGTGCCAGCAGGGATCATCTTCTAGGCAAAAACATTCAGTACTTC
TRBV28	NA	TRBJ2-2	few	CASRLITGELFF	TGTGCCAGCAGACTTATCACCGGGGAGCTGTTTTTT
TRBV6-5	NA	TRBJ1-4	once	CASSYRHPGSGEKLFF	TGTGCCAGCAGTTACCGTCACCCAGGGTCGGGTGAAAAACTGTTTTTT
TRBV7-2	TRBD1	TRBJ1-5	few	CASTLDGQGDQPQHF	TGTGCCAGCACCTTAGACGGACAGGGGGATCAGCCCCAGCATTTT
TRBV19	TRBD1	TRBJ1-5	NA	CASTQIGGRGNQPQHF	TGTGCCAGTACCCAGATAGGGGGCAGGGGCAATCAGCCCCAGCATTTT
TRBV7-9	TRBD2	TRBJ2-2	NA	CASKGGGASGELFF	TGTGCCAGCAAAGGCGGGGGGGCGTCCGGGGAGCTGTTTTTT
TRBV11-1	TRBD2	TRBJ2-7	NA	CASSSTSGAGEQYF	TGTGCCAGCAGCTCAACTAGCGGGGCGGGTGAGCAGTACTTC
TRBV7-9	NA	TRBJ2-4	NA	CASSLESWGGRNIQYF	TGTGCCAGCAGCTTAGAGTCCTGGGGCGGTAGGAACATTCAGTACTTC
TRBV30	NA	TRBJ1-5	NA	CAWSQARGDYSNQPQHF	TGTGCCTGGAGTCAGGCCCGAGGGGACTATAGCAATCAGCCCCAGCATTTT
TRBV7-9	NA	TRBJ1-2	NA	CASSLNNYGYTF	TGTGCCAGCAGCCTAAATAACTATGGCTACACCTTC
TRBV19	NA	TRBJ2-7	NA	CASSIYRETYEQYF	TGTGCCAGTAGTATCTACAGGGAAACCTACGAGCAGTACTTC
TRBV19	TRBD1	TRBJ1-2	NA	CASRVSTGTNYGYTF	TGTGCCAGTAGGGTCTCGACAGGGACTAACTATGGCTACACCTTC
TRBV5-1	NA	TRBJ2-1	NA	CASSLPSFSYNEQFF	TGCGCCAGCAGCTTGCCGAGCTTTTCCTACAATGAGCAGTTCTTC
TRBV11-1	TRBD1	TRBJ1-1	NA	CASSPQGASTEAFF	TGTGCCAGCAGCCCGCAGGGGGCTAGCACTGAAGCTTTCTTT
TRBV19	TRBD1	TRBJ1-1	once	CASSPWTGMNTEAFF	TGTGCCAGTAGTCCTTGGACAGGGATGAACACTGAAGCTTTCTTT
TRBV11-2	NA	TRBJ2-1	once	CASSLAPDSYNEQFF	TGTGCCAGCAGCTTAGCTCCTGACTCTTACAATGAGCAGTTCTTC
TRBV13	NA	TRBJ1-5	NA	CASSSQNQPQHF	TGTGCCAGCAGCTCCCAAAATCAGCCCCAGCATTTT
TRBV5-1	TRBD1	TRBJ1-2	NA	CASSPGQGAGGYTF	TGCGCCAGCAGCCCCGGACAGGGGGCGGGTGGCTACACCTTC
TRBV19	TRBD2	TRBJ2-1	NA	CASTTGGGYNEQFF	TGTGCCTCAACTACGGGGGGGGGTTACAATGAGCAGTTCTTC
TRBV4-1	NA	TRBJ2-2	NA	CASSQVDITGELFF	TGCGCCAGCAGCCAGGTAGACATAACCGGGGAGCTGTTTTTT
TRBV18	TRBD1	TRBJ1-3	NA	CASSPGGQVGNTIYF	TGTGCCAGCTCACCAGGGGGACAGGTTGGAAACACCATATATTTT
TRBV7-3	TRBD1	TRBJ2-7	NA	CASSWGQGYEQYF	TGTGCCAGCAGCTGGGGACAGGGCTACGAGCAGTACTTC
TRBV9	NA	TRBJ2-7	NA	CASSVGQGMRSDEQYF	TGTGCCAGCAGCGTTGGTCAGGGTATGCGGTCTGACGAGCAGTACTTC
TRBV9	TRBD1	TRBJ1-1	NA	CASSLDRATEAFF	TGTGCCAGCAGCCTTGACAGGGCTACTGAAGCTTTCTTT
TRBV28	TRBD2	TRBJ2-7	NA	CASSSSGLAGDEQYF	TGTGCCAGCAGTTCATCCGGACTAGCGGGAGACGAGCAGTACTTC
TRBV30	TRBD1	TRBJ1-1	NA	CAWEAGGGTEAFF	TGTGCCTGGGAGGCAGGGGGCGGCACTGAAGCTTTCTTT
TRBV6-5	NA	TRBJ2-5	NA	CASSYSTGNTQETQYF	TGTGCCAGCAGTTACTCGACGGGGAACACCCAAGAGACCCAGTACTTC
TRBV29-1	NA	TRBJ1-2	few	CSAPFQGDGYTF	TGCAGCGCTCCCTTTCAGGGCGATGGCTACACCTTC
TRBV5-6	NA	TRBJ2-2	NA	CASSLARRAGELFF	TGTGCCAGCAGCTTGGCCAGGCGGGCCGGGGAGCTGTTTTTT
TRBV27	NA	TRBJ2-5	NA	CASSLRFSRYEETQYF	TGTGCCAGCAGTTTAAGATTTTCCAGGTATGAGGAGACCCAGTACTTC
TRBV7-9	NA	TRBJ2-1	NA	CASPSIPGQIDNEQFF	TGTGCCAGCCCATCTATCCCAGGACAGATTGACAATGAGCAGTTCTTC
TRBV7-7	TRBD1	TRBJ2-5	NA	CASSFGPPGQGPETQYF	TGTGCTAGCAGCTTTGGGCCCCCGGGACAGGGTCCAGAGACCCAGTACTTC
TRBV28	NA	TRBJ1-1	NA	CASRTNTEAFF	TGTGCCAGCAGAACTAATACTGAAGCTTTCTTT